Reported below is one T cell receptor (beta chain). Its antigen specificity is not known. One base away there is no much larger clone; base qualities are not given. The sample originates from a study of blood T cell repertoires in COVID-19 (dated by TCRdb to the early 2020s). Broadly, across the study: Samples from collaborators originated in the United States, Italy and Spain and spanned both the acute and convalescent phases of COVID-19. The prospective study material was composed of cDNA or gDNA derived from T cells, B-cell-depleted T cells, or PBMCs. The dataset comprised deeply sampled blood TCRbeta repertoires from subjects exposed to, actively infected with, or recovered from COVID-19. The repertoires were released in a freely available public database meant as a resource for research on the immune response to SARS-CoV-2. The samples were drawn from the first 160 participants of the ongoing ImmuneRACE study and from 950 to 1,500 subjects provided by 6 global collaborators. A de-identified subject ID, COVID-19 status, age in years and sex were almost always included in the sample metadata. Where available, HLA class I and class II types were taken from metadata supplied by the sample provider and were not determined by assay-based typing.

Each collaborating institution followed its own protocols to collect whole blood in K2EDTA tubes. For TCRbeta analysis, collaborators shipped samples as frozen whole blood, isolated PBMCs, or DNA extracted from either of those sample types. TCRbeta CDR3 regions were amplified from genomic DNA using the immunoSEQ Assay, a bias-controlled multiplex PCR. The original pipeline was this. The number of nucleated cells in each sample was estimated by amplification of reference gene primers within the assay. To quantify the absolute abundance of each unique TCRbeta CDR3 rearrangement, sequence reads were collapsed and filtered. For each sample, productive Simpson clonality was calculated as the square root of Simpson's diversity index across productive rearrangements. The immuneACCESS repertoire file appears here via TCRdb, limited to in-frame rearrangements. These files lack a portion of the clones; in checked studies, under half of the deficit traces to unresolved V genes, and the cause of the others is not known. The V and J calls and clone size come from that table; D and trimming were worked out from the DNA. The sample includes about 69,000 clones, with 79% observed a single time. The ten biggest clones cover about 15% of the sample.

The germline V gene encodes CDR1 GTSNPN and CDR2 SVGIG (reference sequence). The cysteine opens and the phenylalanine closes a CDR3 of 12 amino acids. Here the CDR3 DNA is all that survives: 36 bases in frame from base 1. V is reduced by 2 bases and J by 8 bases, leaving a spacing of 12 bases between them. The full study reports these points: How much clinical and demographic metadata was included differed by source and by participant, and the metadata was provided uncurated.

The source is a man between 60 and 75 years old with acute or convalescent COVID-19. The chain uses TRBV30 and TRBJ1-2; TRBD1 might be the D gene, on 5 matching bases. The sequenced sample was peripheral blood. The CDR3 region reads CAWSTGVWGYTF. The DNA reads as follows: TGTGCCTGGAGTACGGGGGTCTGGGGCTACACCTTC. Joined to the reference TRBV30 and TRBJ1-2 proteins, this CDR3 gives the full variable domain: SQTIHQWPATLVQPVGSPLSLECTVEGTSNPNLYWYRQAAGRGLQLLFYSVGIGQISSEVPQNLSASRPQDRQFILSSKKLLLSDSGFYLCAWSTGVWGYTFGSGTRLTVV.